Below are 13 T cell receptor beta chains sequenced from a single sample in a study of cytomegalovirus exposure and HLA in healthy donors. The primer mix had 60 Vbeta and 13 Jbeta primers. TCRdb's table, derived via immunoSEQ multiplex PCR, lists solely in-frame clones and lacks some. The sample lists about 150,000 clones; roughly 88% were seen once. Sequencing input: PBMCs. Every receptor here comes from a man between 50 and 59 years old in good health and CMV-seropositive.

J is TRBJ2-7 and V is TRBV2, with 8 bases fitting TRBD2. Losses at the gene ends were 6 bases for V and 2 bases for J; bases not matched to a gene: 6. Germline CDR1 and CDR2: SNHLY and FYNNEI. The CDR3 is 14 amino acids. CDR3 region: CASSEAGGPYEQYF. The CDR3 nucleotides are TGTGCCAGCAGCGAGGCGGGGGGCCCCTACGAGCAGTACTTC.

The V call is TRBV7-9, the J call TRBJ2-5; 11 nucleotides align to TRBD2. With 5 bases clipped from V and 3 bases from J, the junction kept 8 bases outside the gene matches. The germline V gene encodes CDR1 SEHNR and CDR2 FQNEAQ (reference sequence). This CDR3 has 16 amino acids. CDR3 DNA: TGTGCCAGCAGCGCTAGATCGGGACTAGCGGAAGAGACCCAGTACTTC. It yields the protein CASSARSGLAEETQYF.

CDR3 loop: CASSLGGLGNIQYF. The DNA for the CDR3 is TGTGCCAGCAGCTTAGGGGGACTAGGAAACATTCAGTACTTC. The rearrangement links TRBV11-2 to TRBJ2-4, with 8 bases lining up with TRBD2. V shed 1 base and J 6 bases; nucleotides not matched to a gene: 2. The CDR3 sequence is 14 residues long. Per germline, CDR1 SGHAT and CDR2 FQNNGV.

The chain uses TRBV27 and TRBJ1-1, with 7 bases aligning to TRBD1. Trimming removed 6 bases from V and 1 base from J; junction bases left unmatched: 8. The CDR3 has 15 amino acids. Germline V lookup: CDR1 MNHEY, CDR2 SMNVEV (reference sequence). CDR3 protein: CASSKKNRGNTEAFF. The CDR3 DNA follows: TGTGCCAGCAGCAAAAAGAACAGGGGGAACACTGAAGCTTTCTTT.

The genes are TRBV19 and TRBJ2-7; possible D gene TRBD2, 6 bases. Trimming stripped 1 base from V and 2 bases from J, with 12 bases between. Germline CDR1 LNHDA, CDR2 SQIVND (reference sequence). This CDR3 comprises 15 residues. The CDR3 nucleotides are TGTGCCAGTAGTATAGTAGGCGGGGCGACCTACGAGCAGTACTTC. Translating it yields CASSIVGGATYEQYF.

This clone was seen a handful of times. The chain couples TRBV7-3 to TRBJ1-1, with 7 bases that match TRBD1. Germline CDR1 is SGHTA and CDR2 is FQGTGA. The V gene end was trimmed by 5 bases and the J gene end by 4 bases; junction bases not matched to a gene: 7. The CDR3 consists of 14 residues. The DNA of the CDR3 is TGTGCCAGCAGCCAAGGGGGCTTTGTCACTGAAGCTTTCTTT. It specifies CASSQGGFVTEAFF.

V usage is TRBV5-1 and J usage is TRBJ2-1, with TRBD2 matching 9 bases. There are 12 residues in the CDR3. Germline V gene sequence: CDR1 SGHRS, CDR2 YFSETQ. The V and J ends lost 10 bases and 7 bases, in that order; junction bases with no gene match: 6. DNA of the CDR3: TGCGCCTTAGCGGGAGCGATTAATGAGCAGTTCTTC. Translated, it gives CALAGAINEQFF.

The chain is built from TRBV4-1 and TRBJ1-1; no clear D gene. V was cut by 3 bases and J by 1 base, with 6 bases left in between. There are 13 residues in the CDR3. Germline V gene sequence: CDR1 MGHRA, CDR2 YSYEKL. The CDR3: CASSQTGNTEAFF. The DNA of the CDR3 is TGCGCCAGCAGCCAGACGGGGAACACTGAAGCTTTCTTT.

This clone was recorded only once. J is TRBJ2-5 and V is TRBV6-4; 16 bases fit TRBD2. The closer fit of TRBJ2-7 to the DNA end suggests the J call may be wrong. Germline V gene data show CDR1 as MRHNA and CDR2 as SNTAGT. The CDR3 is 16 residues long. This chain's CDR3 is CASTPGLAGGGYEQYF. CDR3 nucleotide sequence: TGTGCCAGCACCCCGGGACTAGCGGGGGGGGGCTACGAGCAGTACTTC.

The rearrangement joins TRBV6-5 to TRBJ1-1; D possibly corresponds to TRBD1 (5 bases). The germline V and J ends were trimmed by 5 bases and 6 bases, with 13 bases remaining between them. The CDR3 is made up of 13 amino acids. Germline assignment: CDR1 MNHEY and CDR2 SVGAGI. CDR3 sequence (DNA): TGTGCCAGCAGTGGACAACTACGCGCTGAAGCTTTCTTT. Protein sequence: CASSGQLRAEAFF.

The chain uses TRBV30 and TRBJ1-5; D call uncertain. V was pared by 4 bases and J by 5 bases, with 18 bases between. This CDR3 contains 15 residues. Germline CDR1 is GTSNPN and CDR2 is SVGIG (reference sequence). The CDR3 DNA is TGTGCCTGGACCCACAACCCGGGATCACATCAGCCCCAGCATTTT. This encodes CAWTHNPGSHQPQHF.

The sample holds a few counts of this clone. The genes are TRBV27 and TRBJ2-2; no reliable D call. The CDR3 loop spans 12 amino acids. The germline V and J ends were trimmed by 5 bases and 7 bases, with 8 bases remaining between them. In germline, CDR1 is MNHEY, CDR2 SMNVEV (reference sequence). The CDR3 coding sequence is TGTGCCAGCAGTGCAGGATACGGGGAGCTGTTTTTT. Residues: CASSAGYGELFF.

This clone has a handful of counts. The gene calls are TRBV11-2 and TRBJ2-7, with a weak D call TRBD1 (6 bases). There are 14 residues in the CDR3. Germline V gives CDR1 SGHAT, CDR2 FQNNGV. V lost 1 base and J 4 bases, leaving 11 bases between the germline ends. CDR3 protein: CASSLGGQGYEQYF. In nucleotides, the CDR3 is TGTGCCAGCAGCTTAGGTGGCCAGGGGTACGAGCAGTACTTC.